Shown below are 11 T cell receptor beta chains from a single sample sequenced in a study of OX40 agonist ivuxolimab in advanced cancers. The assay was immunoSEQ multiplex PCR, and TCRdb's table has in-frame clones only and misses some. The sample consists of 70,000 to 90,000 clones, approximately 89% of them appearing once. The source material was CD4+ or CD8+ T cells sorted from blood, sampled in a trial of the OX40 agonist ivuxolimab. All receptors derive from an adult with an advanced solid tumor such as melanoma, head and neck, liver or kidney cancer.

A single count supports this clone. The chain combines TRBV18 with TRBJ1-1; D ambiguous. Germline V CDR1 and CDR2: KGHSH, LQKENI. Trimming removed 1 base at V and 2 bases at J, with 2 bases between. CDR3 length: 12 amino acids. The chain's CDR3 is CASSPQNTEAFF. The CDR3 DNA sequence: TGTGCCAGCTCACCACAAAACACTGAAGCTTTCTTT.

The chain has TRBV7-2 and TRBJ1-3; 9 bases map to TRBD1. Germline assignment: CDR1 SGHTA and CDR2 FQGNSA. Losses at the gene ends were 5 bases for V and 2 bases for J; bases not matched to a gene: 10. The CDR3 extends over 17 amino acids. As DNA, the CDR3 is TGTGCCAGCAGCCCATTAGGGACAGGGTTCACTGGAAACACCATATATTTT. Translating gives CASSPLGTGFTGNTIYF.

This chain joins TRBV6-5 and TRBJ1-2, with 11 bases lining up with TRBD1. The V segment lost 5 bases and the J segment 7 bases; nucleotides outside the gene matches: 9. The CDR3 sequence is 15 residues long. Germline loops: CDR1 MNHEY, CDR2 SVGAGI. The chain's CDR3 is CASSISRTGGSGYTF. The CDR3 coding sequence is TGTGCCAGCAGTATATCTCGGACAGGGGGCTCTGGCTACACCTTC.

This clone was counted a single time. This sequence joins TRBV29-1 and TRBJ2-6, with D tentatively TRBD2 (5 bases). Trimming stripped 6 bases from V and 0 bases from J, with 15 bases between. CDR3 length: 16 residues. From germline, CDR1 is SQVTM and CDR2 ANQGSEA. The CDR3 sequence: CSVNSGLSSGANVLTF. In nucleotides, the CDR3 is TGCAGCGTCAACAGCGGACTGTCCTCTGGGGCCAACGTCCTGACTTTC.

The V gene is TRBV10-1, the J gene TRBJ2-3; 7 bases match TRBD2. V trimming: 5 bases; J trimming: 0 bases; junction bases outside the gene matches: 2. Per the germline V gene, CDR1 is WNHNN and CDR2 is SYGVQD (reference sequence). This CDR3 contains 14 residues. CDR3 in DNA: TGCGCCAGCAGTCGGGAGGCCAGCACAGATACGCAGTATTTT. Amino acids: CASSREASTDTQYF.

This chain uses TRBV5-1 with TRBJ1-4; D unresolved. The CDR3 runs 14 residues. Germline CDR1 and CDR2: SGHRS and YFSETQ. The germline V and J ends were trimmed by 4 bases and 7 bases, with 14 bases remaining between them. The CDR3 nucleotides read TGCGCCAGCAGCCCCGGGCAGAACCCTGAAAAACTGTTTTTT. Translated, it gives CASSPGQNPEKLFF.

The chain is built from TRBV27 and TRBJ1-4, with D possibly matching TRBD1 (5 bases). CDR3 length: 12 amino acids. Trimming removed 5 bases at V and 13 bases at J, with 14 bases between. Germline loops: CDR1 MNHEY, CDR2 SMNVEV (reference sequence). The DNA for the CDR3 is TGTGCCAGCAGTGCCGGGACCGGGGGACTGTTTTTT. This encodes CASSAGTGGLFF.

This chain uses TRBV21-1 with TRBJ1-3; the table's D call, TRBD1, was not checked against the DNA. TRBV21-1 is a recognized pseudogene. The CDR3 is made up of 21 amino acids. The CDR3 protein is CASSPRTGGLFPRNSGNTIYF. For the CDR3, the DNA is TGTGCCAGCAGCCCCCGGACAGGGGGGCTTTTTCCCCGAAACTCTGGAAACACCATATATTTT.

The rearrangement uses TRBV6-1 and TRBJ1-2; D is undetermined. The V gene lost 6 bases and the J gene lost 2 bases, with 16 bases spanning the gap. Germline V gene data show CDR1 as MNHNS and CDR2 as SASEGT. The CDR3 is made up of 15 amino acids. The DNA for the CDR3 is TGTGCCAGCAGCCAATACCAGCAGAGAAACTATGGCTACACCTTC. Its translation: CASSQYQQRNYGYTF.

V and J are TRBV27 and TRBJ1-1; D is undetermined. The CDR3 is 15 residues long. The V end lost 3 bases, the J end lost 3 bases, and 14 bases lay between the germline ends. Germline V gives CDR1 MNHEY, CDR2 SMNVEV (reference sequence). CDR3 nucleotide sequence: TGTGCCAGCAGTTTCCAGAGCAGGATACACACTGAAGCTTTCTTT. Encoded protein: CASSFQSRIHTEAFF.

The V and J genes are TRBV10-1 and TRBJ2-5; TRBD1 agrees at 7 bases. The CDR3 totals 14 residues. Per germline, CDR1 WNHNN and CDR2 SYGVQD (reference sequence). With V trimmed by 4 bases and J by 2 bases, 4 bases remained unmatched. DNA for the CDR3: TGCGCCAGCAGTGGACCGACAGGGCAAGAGACCCAGTACTTC. It translates to CASSGPTGQETQYF.